The 3 T cell receptor beta chains reported below all come from one sample, sequenced in a study of breast tumors, draining lymph nodes, adjacent tissues. In TCRdb, the multiplex PCR reads were re-called with MiXCR into one record per CDR3 protein. The profile shows more than 20,000 distinct CDR3 sequences, roughly three quarters of them singletons. The sample was tumor-adjacent breast tissue. These receptors were obtained from a female donor with breast cancer. Some clones in this sample may be carry-over from other donors' samples.

This chain connects TRBV20-1 to TRBJ2-7, with D unresolved. Germline V lookup: CDR1 DFQATT, CDR2 SNEGSKA (reference sequence). Trimming pared 1 base from V and 3 bases from J, leaving 10 bases between. The CDR3 loop spans 13 amino acids. The chain's CDR3 is CSARGQRYYEQYF. The DNA of the CDR3 is TGCAGTGCTAGAGGGCAGAGATACTACGAGCAGTACTTC.

J is TRBJ1-3 and V is TRBV7-9; D unresolved. This CDR3 comprises 14 residues. Trimming stripped 2 bases from V and 4 bases from J, with 9 bases between. The germline gives CDR1 SEHNR, CDR2 FQNEAQ (reference sequence). CDR3 DNA: TGTGCCAGCAGCTTAAGTACTGCCGGAAACACCATATATTTT. Its translation is CASSLSTAGNTIYF.

The rearrangement links TRBV20-1 to TRBJ2-7; TRBD2 matches at 12 bases. CDR3 length: 16 amino acids. The V gene's germline CDR1 is DFQATT and CDR2 SNEGSKA (reference sequence). Trimming at V came to 3 bases and at J to 4 bases, leaving 10 bases not matched to a gene. CDR3 nucleotide sequence: TGCAGTGCTAGCACCCAGACTAGCGGGAGATTTTACGAGCAGTACTTC. Protein product: CSASTQTSGRFYEQYF.